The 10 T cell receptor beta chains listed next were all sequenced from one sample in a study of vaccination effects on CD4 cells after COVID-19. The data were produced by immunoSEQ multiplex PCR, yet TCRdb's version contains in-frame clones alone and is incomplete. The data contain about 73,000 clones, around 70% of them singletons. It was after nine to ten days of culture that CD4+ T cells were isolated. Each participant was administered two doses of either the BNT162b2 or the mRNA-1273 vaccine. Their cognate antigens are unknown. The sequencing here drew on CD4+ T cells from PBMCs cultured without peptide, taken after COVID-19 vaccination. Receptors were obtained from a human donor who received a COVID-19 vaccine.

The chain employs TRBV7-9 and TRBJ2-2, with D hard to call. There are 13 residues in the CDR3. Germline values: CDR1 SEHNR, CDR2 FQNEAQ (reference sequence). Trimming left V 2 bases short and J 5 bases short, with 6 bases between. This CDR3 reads CASSLLVTGELFF. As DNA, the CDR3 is TGTGCCAGCAGCTTATTGGTTACCGGGGAGCTGTTTTTT.

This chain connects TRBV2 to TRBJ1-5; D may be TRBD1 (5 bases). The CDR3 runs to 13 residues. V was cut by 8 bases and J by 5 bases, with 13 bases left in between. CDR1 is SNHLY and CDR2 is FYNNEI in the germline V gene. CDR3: CASGGQRDQPQHF. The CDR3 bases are TGTGCCAGCGGGGGTCAGAGAGATCAGCCCCAGCATTTT.

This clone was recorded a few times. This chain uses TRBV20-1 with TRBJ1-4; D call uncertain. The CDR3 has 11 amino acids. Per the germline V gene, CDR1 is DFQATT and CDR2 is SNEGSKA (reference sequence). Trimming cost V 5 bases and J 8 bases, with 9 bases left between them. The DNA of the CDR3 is TGCAGTGCTCATGTCGGGGAAAAACTGTTTTTT. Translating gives CSAHVGEKLFF.

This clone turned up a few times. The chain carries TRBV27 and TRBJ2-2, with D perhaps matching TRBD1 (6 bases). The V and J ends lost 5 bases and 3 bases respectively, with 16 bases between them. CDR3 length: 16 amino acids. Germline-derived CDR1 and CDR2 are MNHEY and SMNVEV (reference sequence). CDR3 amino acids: CASSPHREWDTGELFF. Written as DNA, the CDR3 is TGTGCCAGCAGTCCCCACAGGGAGTGGGACACCGGGGAGCTGTTTTTT.

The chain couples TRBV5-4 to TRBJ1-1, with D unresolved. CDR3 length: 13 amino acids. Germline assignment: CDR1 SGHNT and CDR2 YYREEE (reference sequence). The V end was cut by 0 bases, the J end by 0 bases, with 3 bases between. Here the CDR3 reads CASSLDLNTEAFF. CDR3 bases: TGTGCCAGCAGCTTGGATCTGAACACTGAAGCTTTCTTT.

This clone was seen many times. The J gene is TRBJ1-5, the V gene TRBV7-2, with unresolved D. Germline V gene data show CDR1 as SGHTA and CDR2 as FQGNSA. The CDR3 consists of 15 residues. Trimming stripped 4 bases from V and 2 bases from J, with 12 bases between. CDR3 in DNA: TGTGCCAGCAGCTCAGATCCTTTCGGCAATCAGCCCCAGCATTTT. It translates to CASSSDPFGNQPQHF.

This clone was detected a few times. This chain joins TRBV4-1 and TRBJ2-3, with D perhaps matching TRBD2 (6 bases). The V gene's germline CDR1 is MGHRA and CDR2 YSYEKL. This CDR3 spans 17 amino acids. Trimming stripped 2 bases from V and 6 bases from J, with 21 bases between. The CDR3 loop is CASSQPLAVGGMDTQYF. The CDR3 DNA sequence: TGCGCCAGCAGCCAACCCCTCGCGGTCGGGGGAATGGATACGCAGTATTTT.

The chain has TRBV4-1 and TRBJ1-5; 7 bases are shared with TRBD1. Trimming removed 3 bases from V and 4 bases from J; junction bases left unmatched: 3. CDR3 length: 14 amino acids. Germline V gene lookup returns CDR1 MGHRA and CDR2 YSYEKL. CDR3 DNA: TGCGCCAGCAGCCAGGACAGGATGAATCAGCCCCAGCATTTT. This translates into CASSQDRMNQPQHF.

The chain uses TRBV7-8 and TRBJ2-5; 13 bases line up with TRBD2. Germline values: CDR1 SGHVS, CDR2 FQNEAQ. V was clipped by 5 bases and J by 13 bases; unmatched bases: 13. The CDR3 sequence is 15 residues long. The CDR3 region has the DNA TGTGCCAGCAGCAGGACCGGGACTAGCGGGGATCCTTGGTACTTC. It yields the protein CASSRTGTSGDPWYF.

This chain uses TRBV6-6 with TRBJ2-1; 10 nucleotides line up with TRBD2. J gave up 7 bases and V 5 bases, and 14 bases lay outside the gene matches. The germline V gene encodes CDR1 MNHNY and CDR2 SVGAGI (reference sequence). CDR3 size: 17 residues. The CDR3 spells CASSPRLSGGARNEQFF. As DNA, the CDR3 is TGTGCCAGCAGTCCTCGTCTCAGCGGGGGGGCTAGGAATGAGCAGTTCTTC.